The rows below give T cell receptor beta chains drawn from one sample of a study of cytomegalovirus exposure and HLA in healthy donors. Sequenced by immunoSEQ multiplex PCR; TCRdb stores in-frame clones only, minus some. The data contain 150,000 to 200,000 clones, more than 60% of them singletons. Sequences were obtained from PBMCs. These TCRs come from a man aged 18 to 35 in good health and CMV-seropositive. The CDR3 runs from the conserved cysteine through the conserved F or W. The D gene is left open where the match is weak. The listing skips clone size in some rows; elsewhere it reads once, few, many or a size class.

J: TRBJ1-3; D: TRBD1; V: TRBV18; size: NA; CDR3: CASSPGTGAGNTIYF; DNA: TGTGCCAGCTCACCAGGGACAGGGGCAGGAAACACCATATATTTT
J: TRBJ1-3; D: NA; V: TRBV11-2; size: NA; CDR3: CASSLDGQFSGNTIYF; DNA: TGTGCCAGCAGCTTAGATGGCCAGTTCTCTGGAAACACCATATATTTT
J: TRBJ2-1; D: TRBD2; V: TRBV5-1; size: NA; CDR3: CASSPFSAGVSYNEQFF; DNA: TGCGCCAGCAGCCCATTCTCAGCGGGAGTGTCCTACAATGAGCAGTTCTTC
J: TRBJ2-1; D: NA; V: TRBV27; size: once; CDR3: CASSSPRGRGDNEQFF; DNA: TGTGCCAGCAGCTCACCCCGAGGCAGGGGAGATAATGAGCAGTTCTTC
J: TRBJ2-1; D: NA; V: TRBV14; size: few; CDR3: CASSSLRRDEQFF; DNA: TGTGCCAGCAGCTCTCTACGACGGGATGAGCAGTTCTTC
J: TRBJ2-3; D: TRBD2; V: TRBV27; size: NA; CDR3: CASSSPWTSGNTDTQYF; DNA: TGTGCCAGCAGTTCCCCTTGGACTAGCGGAAACACAGATACGCAGTATTTT
J: TRBJ1-2; D: TRBD1; V: TRBV10-3; size: once; CDR3: CAISGDSYGYTF; DNA: TGTGCCATCAGTGGGGACAGCTATGGCTACACCTTC
J: TRBJ2-7; D: NA; V: TRBV10-1; size: NA; CDR3: CASKNRSYEQYF; DNA: TGCGCCAGCAAAAACCGGAGCTACGAGCAGTACTTC
J: TRBJ2-7; D: NA; V: TRBV6-5; size: NA; CDR3: CASRRGGSYEQYF; DNA: TGTGCCAGCCGTAGGGGAGGCTCCTACGAGCAGTACTTC
J: TRBJ1-5; D: NA; V: TRBV28; size: few; CDR3: CASNTEYSNQPQHF; DNA: TGTGCCAGCAATACAGAGTATAGCAATCAGCCCCAGCATTTT